This section outlines one TCR beta chain sequence together with its context. Treatment defined: randomized to nivolumab then ipilimumab (arm A) or the reverse (arm B). PBMC sorting kept live CD3+CD8+ cells without CD19 or CD56. This sample was included in a study of sequential checkpoint blockade in melanoma. The CDR3 runs 13 residues. The V gene's germline CDR1 is SSHAT and CDR2 FNYEAQ (reference sequence). Using immunoSEQ multiplex PCR, the repertoire was profiled, and TCRdb retains in-frame clones only, with some absent. Among some 13,000 clones listed, over 60% were seen once. The receptor was derived from a human donor with melanoma. Sample: CD8+ T cells sorted from blood (inferred from file names), taken from a patient given nivolumab and ipilimumab in sequence. This chain joins TRBV7-7 and TRBJ1-3; D gene unclear. CDR3 loop: CASSESSGNTIYF. In DNA, the CDR3 is TGTGCTAGCTCGGAGAGCTCTGGAAACACCATATATTTT.